This T cell receptor (beta chain) was recovered during a study of shared clonotypes between healthy human individuals. The table came from immunoSEQ multiplex PCR; TCRdb's copy has only in-frame clones and leaves some out. There are 2 million to 3 million clones in the sample; approximately 94% occur only once, and about 0.34% lies in the top ten. This CDR3 spans 14 amino acids. The germline V gene encodes CDR1 SGHRS and CDR2 YFSETQ. The V and J ends lost 3 bases and 7 bases respectively, with 14 bases between them. This sequence joins TRBV5-1 and TRBJ2-1; D is perhaps TRBD1 or TRBD2 (5 bases each). The material sequenced was naive CD4+ T cells from PBMCs. As for subset: CD45RA+ positively selected. The clonotype comes from a man younger than 35 in good health. Some clones in this sample may be carry-over from other donors' samples. The CDR3 protein is CASSSTRDLNEQFF. CDR3 sequence (DNA): TGCGCCAGCAGCTCGACCCGGGACCTAAATGAGCAGTTCTTC.